The clone carrying this T cell receptor beta chain was observed many times. What it recognizes is unknown. This record comes from a study of T cells in Graves' hyperthyroidism and ophthalmopathy. A lack of ophthalmopathy progression within 18 months defined stable Graves' hyperthyroidism. With a duration under 2 months, the hyperthyroidism was newly diagnosed in patients aged 18 to 65. The CDR3 covers 12 residues. Germline V gene sequence: CDR1 MNHEY, CDR2 SVGEGT. V lost 8 bases to trimming and J lost 3 bases, with 11 bases between them. Study-wide findings and caveats: A median around 5.9 months before onset, the model predicted ophthalmopathy. The majority of expanded thyroid clonotypes above 0.001 also appeared in blood.

Regions amplified from RNA transcripts were the TCR beta CDR3 regions. First-round RT-PCR with HTBI primers amplified the TCR CDR3 region. TCRdb processed the multiplex PCR reads anew with MiXCR; each CDR3 protein has one entry. Seen here are about 580,000 distinct CDR3 sequences, around 42% observed once, and the top ten hold 7.5% to 8.5%. This receptor was identified in a young woman with Graves' hyperthyroidism. Sequenced: peripheral blood or thyroid tissue (not recorded which). The chain uses TRBV6-2 or TRBV6-3 and TRBJ2-7; no clear D. The CDR3 protein is CASGLFRYEQYF. CDR3 nucleotide sequence: TGTGCCAGCGGATTATTCCGCTACGAGCAGTACTTC.